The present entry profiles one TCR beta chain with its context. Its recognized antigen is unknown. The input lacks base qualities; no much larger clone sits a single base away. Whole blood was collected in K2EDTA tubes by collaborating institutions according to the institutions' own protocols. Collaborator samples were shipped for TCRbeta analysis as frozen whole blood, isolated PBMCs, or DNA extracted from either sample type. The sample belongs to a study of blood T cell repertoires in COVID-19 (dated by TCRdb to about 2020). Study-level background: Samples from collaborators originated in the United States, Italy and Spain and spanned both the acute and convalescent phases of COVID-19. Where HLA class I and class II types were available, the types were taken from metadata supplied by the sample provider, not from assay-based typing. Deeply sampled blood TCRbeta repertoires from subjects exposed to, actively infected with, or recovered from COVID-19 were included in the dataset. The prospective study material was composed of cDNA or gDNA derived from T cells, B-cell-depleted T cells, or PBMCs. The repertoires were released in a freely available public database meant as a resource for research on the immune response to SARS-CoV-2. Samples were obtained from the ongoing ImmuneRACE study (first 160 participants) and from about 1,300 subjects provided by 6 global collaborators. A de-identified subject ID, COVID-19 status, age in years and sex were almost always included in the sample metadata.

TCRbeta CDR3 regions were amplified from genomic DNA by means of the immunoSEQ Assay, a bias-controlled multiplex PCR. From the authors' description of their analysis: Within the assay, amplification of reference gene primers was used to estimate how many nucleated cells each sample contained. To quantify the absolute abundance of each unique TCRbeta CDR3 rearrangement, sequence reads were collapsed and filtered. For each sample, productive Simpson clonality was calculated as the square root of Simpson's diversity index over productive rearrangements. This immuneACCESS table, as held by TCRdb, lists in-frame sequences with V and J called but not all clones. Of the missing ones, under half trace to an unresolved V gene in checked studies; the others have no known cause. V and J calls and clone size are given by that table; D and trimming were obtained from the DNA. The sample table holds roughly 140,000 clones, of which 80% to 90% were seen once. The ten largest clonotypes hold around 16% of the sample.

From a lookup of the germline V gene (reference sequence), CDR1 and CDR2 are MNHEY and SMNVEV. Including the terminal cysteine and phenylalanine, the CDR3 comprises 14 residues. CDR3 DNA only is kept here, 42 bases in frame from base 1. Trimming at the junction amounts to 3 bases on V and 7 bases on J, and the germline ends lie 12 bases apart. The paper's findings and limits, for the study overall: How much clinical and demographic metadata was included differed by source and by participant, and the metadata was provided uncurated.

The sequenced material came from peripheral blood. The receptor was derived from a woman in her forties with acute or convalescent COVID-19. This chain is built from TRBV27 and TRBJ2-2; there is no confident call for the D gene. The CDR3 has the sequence CASSLNSRVGELFF. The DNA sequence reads TGTGCCAGCAGTTTGAATTCACGGGTCGGGGAGCTGTTTTTT.